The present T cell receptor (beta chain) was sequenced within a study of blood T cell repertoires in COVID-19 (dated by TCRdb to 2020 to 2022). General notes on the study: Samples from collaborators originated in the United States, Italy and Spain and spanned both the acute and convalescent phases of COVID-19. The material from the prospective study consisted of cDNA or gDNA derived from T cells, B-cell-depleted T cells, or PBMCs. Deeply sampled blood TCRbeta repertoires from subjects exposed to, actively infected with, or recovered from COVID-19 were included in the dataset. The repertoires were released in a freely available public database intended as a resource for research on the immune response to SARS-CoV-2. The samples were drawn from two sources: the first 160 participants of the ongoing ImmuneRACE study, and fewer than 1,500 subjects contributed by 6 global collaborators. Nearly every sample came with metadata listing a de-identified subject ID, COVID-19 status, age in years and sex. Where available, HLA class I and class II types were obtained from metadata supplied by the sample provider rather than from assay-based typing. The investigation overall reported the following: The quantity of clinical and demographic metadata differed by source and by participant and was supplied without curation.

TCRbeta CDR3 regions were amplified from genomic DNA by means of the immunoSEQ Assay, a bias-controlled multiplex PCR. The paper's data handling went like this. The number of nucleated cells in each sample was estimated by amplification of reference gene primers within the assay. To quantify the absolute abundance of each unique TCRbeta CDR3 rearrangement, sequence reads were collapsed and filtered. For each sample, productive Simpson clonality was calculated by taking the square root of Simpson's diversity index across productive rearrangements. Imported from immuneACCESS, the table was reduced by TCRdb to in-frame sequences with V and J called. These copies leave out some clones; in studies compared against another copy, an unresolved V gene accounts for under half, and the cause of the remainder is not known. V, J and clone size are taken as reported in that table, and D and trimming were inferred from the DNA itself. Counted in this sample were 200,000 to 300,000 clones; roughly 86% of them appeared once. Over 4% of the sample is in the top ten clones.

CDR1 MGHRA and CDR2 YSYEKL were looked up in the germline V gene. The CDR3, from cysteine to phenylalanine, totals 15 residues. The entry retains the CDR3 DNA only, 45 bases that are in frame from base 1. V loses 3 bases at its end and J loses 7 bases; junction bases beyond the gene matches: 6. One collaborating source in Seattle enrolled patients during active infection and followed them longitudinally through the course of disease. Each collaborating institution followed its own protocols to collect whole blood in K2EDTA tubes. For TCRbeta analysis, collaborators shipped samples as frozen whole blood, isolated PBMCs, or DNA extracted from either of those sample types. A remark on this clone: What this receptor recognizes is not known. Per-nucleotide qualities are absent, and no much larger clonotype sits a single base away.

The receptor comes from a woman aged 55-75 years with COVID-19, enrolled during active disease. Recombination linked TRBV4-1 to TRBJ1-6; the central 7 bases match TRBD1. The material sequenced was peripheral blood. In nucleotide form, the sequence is TGCGCCAGCAGCCAGGAAGACAGGGAGAATTCACCCCTCCACTTT. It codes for CASSQEDRENSPLHF.